These T cell receptor beta chains were read from a single sample in a study of early T cells in non-severe SARS-CoV-2 infection. TCRdb reanalysed the 5' RACE reads using MiXCR and keeps one entry per CDR3 protein. In the table there are some 50,000 distinct CDR3 sequences, 5% to 6% of which are singletons. The sample in question was whole blood, obtained at baseline. These receptor sequences come from an adult who was a healthcare worker with PCR-confirmed SARS-CoV-2 infection or an uninfected control (not recorded which). The CDR3 runs from the conserved cysteine through the conserved F or W. D genes are given only for firm matches. For some rows the clone size is stated as once, few or many, or as a class when expanded; others skip it.

v_call	d_call	j_call	clone_size	cdr3_aa	cdr3_nt
TRBV25-1	-	TRBJ2-5	many	CASSAGGEGETQYF	TGTGCCAGCAGTGCAGGGGGGGAGGGGGAGACCCAGTACTTC
TRBV7-9	TRBD1	TRBJ1-6	few	CASSPGQDSPLHF	TGTGCCAGCAGCCCGGGACAGGATTCACCCCTCCACTTT
TRBV21-1	-	TRBJ1-1	few	CASSSPGPANTEAFF	TGTGCCAGCAGCTCCCCGGGACCGGCGAACACTGAAGCTTTCTTT
TRBV27	-	TRBJ2-7	many	CASSHTGAYEQYF	TGTGCCAGCAGTCACACTGGAGCCTACGAGCAGTACTTC
TRBV5-5	-	TRBJ2-1	-	CASSFLRQTNEQFF	TGTGCCAGCAGCTTCCTGAGACAGACCAATGAGCAGTTCTTC
TRBV5-1	TRBD1	TRBJ1-2	few	CASSLGRGLYGYTF	TGCGCCAGCAGCTTGGGCAGGGGGCTGTATGGCTACACCTTC
TRBV7-3	-	TRBJ2-7	-	CASSSGDPYEQYF	TGTGCCAGCAGCTCCGGCGATCCCTACGAGCAGTACTTC
TRBV28	TRBD1	TRBJ1-5	-	CASGYRGVINQPQHF	TGTGCCAGCGGCTACAGGGGAGTCATTAATCAGCCCCAGCATTTT
TRBV20-1	TRBD2	TRBJ2-7	many	CSASGLAGLAGIEQYF	TGCAGTGCTTCCGGACTAGCGGGGCTCGCCGGGATCGAGCAGTACTTC
TRBV6-5	-	TRBJ2-3	few	CASSYSRREGLDTQYF	TGTGCCAGCAGTTACTCCCGCAGGGAAGGTTTAGATACGCAGTATTTT
TRBV6-6	TRBD2	TRBJ2-7	medium-sized	CASSPRGNYEQYF	TGTGCCAGCAGTCCGCGGGGGAACTACGAGCAGTACTTC
TRBV20-1	-	TRBJ1-1	many	CSASQAYTEAFF	TGCAGTGCTAGCCAAGCGTACACTGAAGCTTTCTTT
TRBV9	-	TRBJ1-2	-	CASSVGGVGYGYTF	TGTGCCAGCAGCGTAGGAGGGGTGGGCTATGGCTACACCTTC
TRBV27	TRBD2	TRBJ2-5	many	CASRSAGTSQYF	TGTGCCAGCAGATCCGCCGGGACTAGTCAGTACTTC
TRBV6-1	-	TRBJ1-2	few	CASSVGGRDYGYTF	TGTGCCAGCAGTGTTGGAGGGCGCGACTATGGCTACACCTTC
TRBV29-1	TRBD1	TRBJ2-7	-	CSVAKGQGTYEQYF	TGCAGCGTTGCTAAGGGACAGGGGACCTACGAGCAGTACTTC
TRBV20-1	TRBD1	TRBJ1-2	many	CSAVDRALHGYTF	TGCAGTGCTGTGGACAGGGCACTCCATGGCTACACCTTC
TRBV20-1	-	TRBJ2-7	many	CSASGSSYEQYF	TGCAGTGCTAGCGGATCTTCCTACGAGCAGTACTTC
TRBV28	-	TRBJ2-7	many	CASGSYEQYF	TGTGCCAGCGGATCCTACGAGCAGTACTTC
TRBV4-2	-	TRBJ1-2	few	CASSQDAGRTPYGYTF	TGTGCCAGCAGCCAAGACGCGGGCAGGACTCCCTATGGCTACACCTTC
TRBV5-1	-	TRBJ2-3	few	CASSATRADTQYF	TGCGCCAGCAGCGCGACTAGAGCTGATACGCAGTATTTT
TRBV11-2	-	TRBJ2-3	few	CASSLDLVGVLADTQYF	TGTGCCAGCAGCTTAGATCTGGTTGGGGTCCTCGCGGATACGCAGTATTTT
TRBV28	-	TRBJ2-3	few	CASSSELSTDTQYF	TGTGCCAGCAGCTCTGAGCTTAGCACAGATACGCAGTATTTT
TRBV10-1	TRBD2	TRBJ2-7	many	CASSGGTSGYEQYF	TGCGCCAGCAGTGGCGGGACTAGCGGCTACGAGCAGTACTTC